The rows below give T cell receptor beta chains drawn from one sample of a study of sequential checkpoint blockade in melanoma. Sequencing used immunoSEQ multiplex PCR; TCRdb keeps in-frame clones, though not all of them. The data hold about 35,000 clones, with roughly 86% observed a single time. The sequencing here drew on CD8+ T cells sorted from blood (inferred from file names), taken from a patient given nivolumab and ipilimumab in sequence. The receptor set was obtained from a human donor with melanoma. The conserved cysteine and the conserved F or W are not part of the CDR3 here. Clone sizes are given selectively: once, few, many, or a class where the clone is expanded.

size: .; V: TRBV4-1; CDR3: ASSQVDSTGELF
size: few; V: TRBV28; CDR3: ASWEGTRGVNTEAF
size: .; V: TRBV2; CDR3: ASSELGRSNQPQH
size: once; V: TRBV7-6; CDR3: ASSLGGSDEIGNEQF
size: .; V: TRBV25-1; CDR3: ASSGDRDYEQY
size: .; V: TRBV5-1; CDR3: ASSLQGGETQY
size: .; V: TRBV9; CDR3: ASSVGDISYEQY
size: .; V: TRBV14; CDR3: ASSQEGALNTEAF
size: .; V: TRBV28; CDR3: ASSLPPGGSTQPQH
size: few; V: TRBV4-1; CDR3: ASSQVGGEQF
size: .; V: TRBV5-5; CDR3: ASSSAGQVDYEQY
size: .; V: TRBV5-1; CDR3: ASSSGHSNTEAF
size: .; V: TRBV27; CDR3: ASSLRDNPSYEQY
size: medium-sized; V: TRBV6-4; CDR3: ASSDSSGGATDTQY
size: .; V: TRBV14; CDR3: ASSQGSGGYNEQF
size: .; V: TRBV6-6; CDR3: ATSGIAAGELF
size: .; V: TRBV7-9; CDR3: ASSGLPGELF
size: .; V: TRBV27; CDR3: ASRLAGNYEQY
size: few; V: TRBV4-3; CDR3: ASSQVVGTDNEQF
size: .; V: TRBV11-2; CDR3: ASSLDPGEQF
size: .; V: TRBV7-9; CDR3: ASSSPPGLEIEQF
size: .; V: TRBV27; CDR3: ASSLTSTDTQY
size: once; V: TRBV9; CDR3: ASSVSVGELF
size: .; V: TRBV6-6; CDR3: ASSTGYDQPQH
size: .; V: TRBV28; CDR3: ASSSDRSTTNEKLF
size: .; V: TRBV5-1; CDR3: ASSLIEPRETQY
size: .; V: TRBV7-9; CDR3: ASSWDRGRYYEQY
size: .; V: TRBV7-2; CDR3: ASSLEELAGGEQY
size: once; V: TRBV10-2; CDR3: ASGQGSTYEQY
size: few; V: TRBV25-1; CDR3: ASSEYTGNQPQH
size: .; V: TRBV12-5; CDR3: ATSGFAF
size: once; V: TRBV28; CDR3: ASSLGTALY
size: few; V: TRBV7-3; CDR3: ASSFNPLGSGITGELF
size: once; V: TRBV5-1; CDR3: ASVTSGNEQF
size: .; V: TRBV18; CDR3: ASSPTGNGAQETQY
size: .; V: TRBV19; CDR3: ASSISLGARYQPQH
size: .; V: TRBV29-1; CDR3: SVFSLLIQSRANVLT
size: few; V: TRBV11-2; CDR3: ASSPYSSTDTQY
size: .; V: TRBV5-4; CDR3: ASSLGIRVDGYT
size: .; V: TRBV19; CDR3: ASNSRGRYGYT
size: .; V: TRBV14; CDR3: ASSQVRGPNTGELF
size: .; V: TRBV19; CDR3: ASSTLQGASSGANVLT
size: .; V: TRBV29-1; CDR3: SVEEVIAGSSYNEQF
size: .; V: TRBV27; CDR3: ASSFSGRDRNQPQH
size: .; V: TRBV5-1; CDR3: ASSRLLAGDDNEQF
size: .; V: TRBV27; CDR3: ASSLGLAYEQY
size: .; V: TRBV6-1; CDR3: AAGTGGELF
size: once; V: TRBV19; CDR3: ASTQTGFYGYT
size: .; V: TRBV15; CDR3: ATSRDLGGYGEKLF
size: .; V: TRBV4-1; CDR3: ASSQDSNQGVNYGYT
size: .; V: TRBV5-4; CDR3: ASSLDGGTGELF
size: once; V: TRBV5-6; CDR3: ASSLPTDTDTQY
size: .; V: TRBV7-9; CDR3: ASSPPTENTEAF
size: .; V: TRBV6-5; CDR3: ASSYGGGGARNEQF
size: .; V: TRBV27; CDR3: ASSLLQATAPQPYEQY
size: .; V: TRBV28; CDR3: ASSLTGGRGGNQPQH
size: .; V: TRBV28; CDR3: ASKPSGGGFYNEQF
size: .; V: TRBV29-1; CDR3: SVPRGSGGDTQY
size: .; V: TRBV27; CDR3: ASSPLAGEETQY